Presented here are 12 T cell receptor beta chains from one specimen sequenced in a study of identical twins. TCRdb itself ran the 5' RACE reads through MiXCR, one entry per CDR3 protein. In the table there are under 400,000 distinct CDR3 sequences, 9% of which are singletons. The sequencing sample was made of naive T cells sorted from blood. The receptors come from a woman in her forties or fifties in good health.

There are a few counts of this clonotype. The V gene is TRBV12-3 or TRBV12-4, the J gene TRBJ2-7; D possibly corresponds to TRBD1 (5 bases). The V and J ends lost 3 bases and 7 bases respectively, with 10 bases between them. CDR3 length: 12 residues. CDR3 protein: CASSFRVWEQYF. For the CDR3, the DNA is TGTGCCAGCAGTTTCAGGGTGTGGGAGCAGTACTTC.

The sample holds a few counts of this clonotype. The V gene is TRBV15, the J gene TRBJ2-5; D remains unclear. V dropped 6 bases and J dropped 7 bases, with 9 bases sitting between them. This CDR3 is built from 11 residues. Per germline, CDR1 LNHNV and CDR2 YYDKDF (reference sequence). The CDR3 region is CATRDRRTQYF. The CDR3 DNA sequence: TGTGCCACCAGGGACCGGAGGACCCAGTACTTC.

This clonotype was picked up a small number of times. The chain recombines TRBV7-9 with TRBJ1-1; D is ambiguous. This CDR3 spans 17 amino acids. CDR1 is SEHNR and CDR2 is FQNEAQ in the germline V gene (reference sequence). V was pared by 2 bases and J by 1 base, with 17 bases between. The CDR3 sequence: CASSLYAFLAGNTEAFF. CDR3 in DNA: TGTGCCAGCAGCTTATACGCCTTTCTAGCAGGGAACACTGAAGCTTTCTTT.

This clonotype was picked up many times. The gene calls are TRBV6-2 or TRBV6-3 and TRBJ2-7; no firm D call. This CDR3 contains 15 residues. Trimming removed 6 bases from V and 5 bases from J, with 20 bases in between. Germline loops: CDR1 MNHEY, CDR2 SVGEGT. CDR3 region: CASSRPRVARNEQYF. DNA of the CDR3: TGTGCCAGCAGCCGCCCTAGGGTGGCTAGGAACGAGCAGTACTTC.

The V call is TRBV12-5, the J call TRBJ2-1, with TRBD2 matching over 9 bases. V was clipped by 6 bases and J by 1 base; unmatched bases: 4. The CDR3 is 15 residues long. Germline-derived CDR1 and CDR2 are LGHNT and FRNRAP. CDR3 amino acids: CASGTSGQSYNEQFF. The CDR3 nucleotides are TGTGCTAGTGGAACTAGCGGGCAGTCCTACAATGAGCAGTTCTTC.

The CDR3, as DNA: TGTGCCAGCACCCACGGGACTAGCAATAATGAGCAGTTCTTC. Translated, it gives CASTHGTSNNEQFF. This chain joins TRBV6-5 and TRBJ2-1, with 9 bases lining up with TRBD2. Per the germline V gene, CDR1 is MNHEY and CDR2 is SVGAGI. The junction had 8 bases not matched to a gene; V was cut back by 7 bases and J by 7 bases. The CDR3 is 14 residues long.

This clonotype was counted only a few times. V gene TRBV10-3 combines with J gene TRBJ1-1; TRBD1 agrees at 8 bases. J lost 3 bases, V lost 6 bases, and 12 bases had no gene match. The V gene's germline CDR1 is ENHRY and CDR2 SYGVKD. The CDR3 spans 16 residues. CDR3 sequence (DNA): TGTGCCATCAGGCCAGGACAGGGATTTATGGACACTGAAGCTTTCTTT. It encodes CAIRPGQGFMDTEAFF.

A few counts support this clonotype. The V and J genes are TRBV21-1 and TRBJ2-2; the DNA was not compared with TRBD1, the D call given in the table. TRBV21-1 is a pseudogene locus. The CDR3 contains 18 residues. CDR3 loop: CASSKVPGQKGNTGELFF. The CDR3 nucleotides are TGTGCCAGCAGCAAAGTTCCCGGGCAAAAGGGCAACACCGGGGAGCTGTTTTTT.

This clonotype was counted ten times or more. The J gene is TRBJ1-2, the V gene TRBV27; TRBD1 aligns across 7 bases. The CDR3 sequence is 14 residues long. Germline V gene sequence: CDR1 MNHEY, CDR2 SMNVEV (reference sequence). The V segment lost 3 bases and the J segment 4 bases; nucleotides outside the gene matches: 5. CDR3 in DNA: TGTGCCAGCAGTTTTATCAGGGACAGCTATGGCTACACCTTC. This translates into CASSFIRDSYGYTF.

The chain joins TRBV12-3 or TRBV12-4 to TRBJ2-5; a weak D match, TRBD2 (6 bases). The length of the CDR3 is 13 residues. The germline V and J ends were trimmed by 5 bases and 3 bases, with 10 bases remaining between them. The CDR3 DNA reads as TGTGCCAGCAGTCCAGAGCGGGAAGAGACCCAGTACTTC. Its protein is CASSPEREETQYF.

CDR3 sequence reads: CASSWADSPLHF. The CDR3 region has the DNA TGTGCCAGCAGTTGGGCAGATTCACCCCTCCACTTT. The rearrangement uses TRBV27 and TRBJ1-6; D remains ambiguous. This CDR3 has 12 amino acids. CDR1 is MNHEY and CDR2 is SMNVEV in the germline V gene (reference sequence). V dropped 4 bases and J dropped 8 bases, with 6 bases sitting between them.

This clonotype was observed at least ten times. The chain recombines TRBV5-6 with TRBJ2-2; tentatively, D is TRBD2 (5 bases). Germline-derived CDR1 and CDR2 are SGHDT and YYEEEE. This CDR3 has 17 residues. V dropped 4 bases and J dropped 0 bases, with 16 bases sitting between them. The CDR3 protein is CASSPGLSGANTGELFF. In DNA form, the CDR3 reads TGTGCCAGCAGCCCGGGGTTGAGCGGAGCGAACACCGGGGAGCTGTTTTTT. Full variable domain (remainder filled in from reference TRBV5-6 and TRBJ2-2): DAGVTQSPTHLIKTRGQQVTLRCSPKSGHDTVSWYQQALGQGPQFIFQYYEEEERQRGNFPDRFSGHQFPNYSSELNVNALLLGDSALYLCASSPGLSGANTGELFFGEGSRLTVL.